Below, 14 T cell receptor beta chains from the same sample are listed, as sequenced in a study of cytotoxic CD8 clonotypes in ibrutinib-treated CLL. Measured with immunoSEQ multiplex PCR; TCRdb has only the in-frame clones, and not every one. The sample shows 150,000 or so clones, roughly 80% of them seen only once. The source was PBMCs, collected after 12 months of ibrutinib treatment. Receptors were obtained from a human donor with chronic lymphocytic leukemia.

CDR3 in DNA: TGTGCCAGTAGTATAGAGTGGGGACCGAGCTTCTCTGGAAACACCATATATTTT. Protein product: CASSIEWGPSFSGNTIYF. The rearrangement links TRBV19 to TRBJ1-3, with a tentative D call TRBD1 (5 bases). CDR3 length: 18 amino acids. V shed 0 bases and J shed 0 bases, with 15 bases lying between them. Germline loops: CDR1 LNHDA, CDR2 SQIVND (reference sequence).

This clone was counted a few times. The rearrangement links TRBV7-9 to TRBJ1-1; TRBD1 matches at 8 bases. CDR3 size: 14 residues. Germline lookup yields CDR1 SEHNR and CDR2 FQNEAQ (reference sequence). With V trimmed by 5 bases and J by 5 bases, 7 bases remained unmatched. Written as DNA, the CDR3 is TGTGCCAGCAGCATTCAGGGGGCTCGGACTGAAGCTTTCTTT. As protein: CASSIQGARTEAFF.

V is TRBV27 and J is TRBJ2-1; 9 nucleotides line up with TRBD2. Losses at the gene ends were 3 bases for V and 6 bases for J; bases not matched to a gene: 6. Germline CDR1 and CDR2: MNHEY and SMNVEV (reference sequence). The CDR3 extends over 15 amino acids. The CDR3 bases are TGTGCCAGCAGTTTGGTCCTAGCGGGGTTCAATGAGCAGTTCTTC. Translation: CASSLVLAGFNEQFF.

The CDR3 DNA reads TGTGCCAGCAGCCCCCGGGACTTGGGTAGGTCCTACAATGAGCAGTTCTTC. Translated, it gives CASSPRDLGRSYNEQFF. V usage is TRBV7-3 and J usage is TRBJ2-1, with D tentatively TRBD2 (6 bases). CDR1 is SGHTA and CDR2 is FQGTGA in the germline V gene. The V end was cut by 5 bases, the J end by 1 base, with 18 bases between. The CDR3 runs 17 residues.

The chain carries TRBV4-3 and TRBJ2-7; D is possibly TRBD2 (6 bases). This CDR3 is 14 amino acids long. CDR1 is LGHNA, CDR2 YSLEER, per germline. V dropped 1 base and J dropped 6 bases, with 13 bases sitting between them. The DNA of the CDR3 is TGCGCCAGCAGCCAAGTCCGGGGGTTCAGCGAGCAGTACTTC. It specifies CASSQVRGFSEQYF.

The chain recombines TRBV5-1 with TRBJ2-5; D uncertain. The ends were cut back, 5 bases at V and 1 base at J, with 21 bases in the middle. Germline V gene sequence: CDR1 SGHRS, CDR2 YFSETQ. The CDR3 has 17 residues. In DNA, the CDR3 is TGCGCCAGCAGTTTTATCACCCAGGCTGGATTCCAAGAGACCCAGTACTTC. Its translation is CASSFITQAGFQETQYF.

This clone was seen only a few times. This chain connects TRBV7-2 to TRBJ1-4; maybe TRBD1 (6 bases). Per germline, CDR1 SGHTA and CDR2 FQGNSA. The CDR3 runs 15 residues. With 1 base removed from V and 13 bases from J, the gap between germline ends came to 19 bases. CDR3 sequence: CASSLEGRRDNTLFF. The CDR3 DNA is TGTGCCAGCAGCTTAGAGGGTCGGCGGGACAATACACTGTTTTTT.

This chain connects TRBV5-1 to TRBJ2-7, with 9 bases that match TRBD2. The CDR3 is made up of 14 amino acids. With 4 bases clipped from V and 1 base from J, the junction kept 3 bases outside the gene matches. Germline lookup yields CDR1 SGHRS and CDR2 YFSETQ. CDR3 sequence reads: CASSASGISYEQYF. The CDR3 DNA reads as TGCGCCAGCAGCGCTAGCGGGATATCCTACGAGCAGTACTTC.

This clone was found a few times. This chain links TRBV2 with TRBJ1-1, with TRBD1 as a possible D gene (5 bases). Trimming pared 8 bases from V and 0 bases from J, leaving 10 bases between. This CDR3 has 13 amino acids. CDR1 and CDR2 from the germline V gene are SNHLY and FYNNEI. The CDR3 DNA reads TGTGCCAGCGGGGACGGGATGAACACTGAAGCTTTCTTT. Translating it yields CASGDGMNTEAFF. The full variable domain, rest sourced from reference TRBV2 and TRBJ1-1, is EPEVTQTPSHQVTQMGQEVILRCVPISNHLYFYWYRQILGQKVEFLVSFYNNEISEKSEIFDDQFSVERPDGSNFTLKIRSTKLEDSAMYFCASGDGMNTEAFFGQGTRLTVV.

The chain recombines TRBV2 with TRBJ2-3; D is perhaps TRBD2 (7 bases). CDR3 length: 16 amino acids. Germline values: CDR1 SNHLY, CDR2 FYNNEI. Trimming stripped 7 bases from V and 3 bases from J, with 20 bases between. CDR3 protein: CASKLQGARGTDTQYF. The DNA of the CDR3 is TGTGCCAGCAAATTACAGGGAGCGCGGGGGACAGATACGCAGTATTTT.

This chain connects TRBV6-1 to TRBJ2-7; D possibly corresponds to TRBD1 (5 bases). The germline CDR1 and CDR2 sequences are MNHNS and SASEGT. V was shortened by 2 bases and J by 0 bases, with 11 bases between the two germline ends. This CDR3 has 15 residues. CDR3: CASSEWGRFSYEQYF. DNA of the CDR3: TGTGCCAGCAGTGAATGGGGCAGATTCTCCTACGAGCAGTACTTC.

This chain uses TRBV27 with TRBJ2-5, with 8 bases identical to TRBD1. Germline CDR1 reads MNHEY; CDR2 reads SMNVEV (reference sequence). This CDR3 has 16 residues. V shed 3 bases and J 5 bases; nucleotides not matched to a gene: 11. CDR3 coding DNA: TGTGCCAGCAGTTTTTTGCGGACAGGGTGGGCCGAGACCCAGTACTTC. Its translation: CASSFLRTGWAETQYF.

V gene TRBV7-3 combines with J gene TRBJ2-1; D possibly matches TRBD1 or TRBD2 (5 bases each). Germline V gene sequence: CDR1 SGHTA, CDR2 FQGTGA. V dropped 6 bases and J dropped 1 base, with 7 bases sitting between them. This CDR3 region has 13 residues. This chain's CDR3 is CASSGGSYNEQFF. The CDR3 bases are TGTGCCAGCAGTGGGGGTTCCTACAATGAGCAGTTCTTC.

The rearrangement joins TRBV27 to TRBJ2-5, with D possibly called TRBD1 or TRBD2 (6 bases each). CDR3 length: 15 residues. The ends were cut back, 3 bases at V and 3 bases at J, with 14 bases in the middle. The germline gives CDR1 MNHEY, CDR2 SMNVEV (reference sequence). CDR3 protein: CASSLWGAEEETQYF. CDR3 DNA: TGTGCCAGCAGTTTGTGGGGGGCGGAGGAAGAGACCCAGTACTTC.